These T cell receptor beta chains were read from a single sample in a study of tumor-infiltrating lymphocytes in primary liver carcinoma. Each CDR3 protein is one row after TCRdb ran MiXCR on the multiplex PCR reads. The data show almost 200,000 distinct CDR3 sequences, with around 60% seen just once and approximately 7% held by the top ten. Sequenced: peripheral blood. The source of these receptors is a woman aged 55-69 years with primary liver carcinoma and hepatitis B virus infection. The CDR3 runs from the conserved cysteine through the conserved F or W. D genes are given only for firm matches. The size entry is marked missing in some rows and otherwise reads once, few, many or a size class.

>TRBJ2-2|TRBV21-1|NA|NA
TGTGCCAGCAGCAATAGGGCCCCGGAGGGGGACAAGGTGGCTGGGGAGCTGTTTTTT
CASSNRAPEGDKVAGELFF
>TRBJ2-1|TRBV29-1|NA|NA
TGCAGCGCTGTAGCAAACTACAATGAGCAGTTCTTC
CSAVANYNEQFF
>TRBJ2-1|TRBV5-4|NA|many
TGTGCCAGCAGCTTGGGTAGCCTCACTAGCTCCTACAATGAGCAGTTCTTC
CASSLGSLTSSYNEQFF
>TRBJ1-5|TRBV12-3/TRBV12-4|NA|NA
TGTGCTAACAGTTCCGGGACATTCTATAGCAATCAGCCTCAGCATTTT
CANSSGTFYSNQPQHF
>TRBJ2-1|TRBV30|TRBD1|NA
TGTGCCTGGAGGCCGGGACAGCTAAACAATGAGCAGTTCTTC
CAWRPGQLNNEQFF
>TRBJ1-1|TRBV11-1|NA|once
TGTGCCAGCAGCCAGCTCAGGGGTATGAACACTGAAGCTTTCTTT
CASSQLRGMNTEAFF
>TRBJ2-5|TRBV7-9|NA|NA
TGTGCCAGCAGCCGTAGACAGCCCCAAGAGACCCAGTACTTC
CASSRRQPQETQYF
>TRBJ2-7|TRBV29-1|TRBD2|many
TGCAGCGTTGAAGGTCAGGTAGCGGGAGTACGTTCCTACGAGCAGTACTTC
CSVEGQVAGVRSYEQYF
>TRBJ2-3|TRBV2|NA|NA
TGTGCCAGCAGCGCAGGGCGTTTCCCCAGCACAGATGCGCAGTATTTT
CASSAGRFPSTDAQYF
>TRBJ1-3|TRBV7-8|TRBD1|NA
TGTGCCAACAGTTTACGACAGGGGCTCTCTGGAAACACCATATATTTT
CANSLRQGLSGNTIYF
>TRBJ2-1|TRBV28|TRBD2|NA
TGTGCCAGCAGACCCGGACTAGCGGGAGCATTAAGCTCCTACAATGAGCAGTTCTTC
CASRPGLAGALSSYNEQFF
>TRBJ2-3|TRBV10-2|NA|few
TGCGCCAGCAGCTACAACGGGGGCCCCACAGATACGCAGTATTTT
CASSYNGGPTDTQYF
>TRBJ2-1|TRBV29-1|NA|NA
TGCAGCGTTCACGGACGGTCTTCCTACAATGAGCAGTTCTTC
CSVHGRSSYNEQFF
>TRBJ1-4|TRBV5-1|NA|NA
TGCGCCAGCAGCTTGGGACACGCAACTAATGAAAAACTGTTATTT
CASSLGHATNEKLLF
>TRBJ2-5|TRBV11-3|NA|NA
TGTGCCAGCAGCCACCTGATGGGGACCCAGTACTTC
CASSHLMGTQYF
>TRBJ1-2|TRBV6-1|NA|many
TGTGCCAGCAGTGAAGCGGGAAGGGCTCACACCTTC
CASSEAGRAHTF
>TRBJ2-3|TRBV6-1|TRBD2|NA
TGTGCCAGTAGTGAATTAGCGGGAGAGGTGGGGGATACGCAGTATTTT
CASSELAGEVGDTQYF
>TRBJ1-2|TRBV7-8|NA|many
TGTGCCAGCAGCTTAGATAAGGTGGGCTATGGCTACACCTTC
CASSLDKVGYGYTF
>TRBJ1-1|TRBV29-1|TRBD1|few
TGCATCATGCTGACAGGGGGTGACACTGAAGCTTTCTTT
CIMLTGGDTEAFF
>TRBJ2-3|TRBV9|TRBD1|NA
TGTGCCAGCAGCTTTGGGACAGGGTTGAGCATAGATACGCAGTATTTT
CASSFGTGLSIDTQYF
>TRBJ2-5|TRBV11-2|TRBD2|NA
TGTGTCGGCAGCTTTGCGACTAGCGGACAAGAGACCCAGTACTTC
CVGSFATSGQETQYF
>TRBJ1-2|TRBV6-6|NA|NA
TGTACCAGCAGAGATCCGGAAGATGGCTACACCTTC
CTSRDPEDGYTF
>TRBJ2-5|TRBV7-9|NA|NA
TGTGCCAGCAGCTTAGTGTGGGGAGAAGAGACCCAGTACTTC
CASSLVWGEETQYF
>TRBJ2-3|TRBV5-1|TRBD1|NA
TGCGCCAGCAAGCAGGGGGCAGACTGGCTCACAGATACGCAGTATTTT
CASKQGADWLTDTQYF
>TRBJ2-7|TRBV20-1|TRBD2|NA
TGCAGTGCTAGATCTTTAGCGGGGACGAGCTCCTACGAGCAGTACTTC
CSARSLAGTSSYEQYF
>TRBJ1-2|TRBV11-2|NA|NA
TGTGCCAGCAGCCCCTATAGGAGGGGAAGGAGGGCCTATGGCTACACCTTC
CASSPYRRGRRAYGYTF
>TRBJ2-7|TRBV11-2|NA|NA
TGTGCCAGCAGCTTAGCTAGGGGGGGAGCCTACGAGCAGTACTTC
CASSLARGGAYEQYF
>TRBJ1-1|TRBV29-1|TRBD1|many
TGCAGCGCTGGGACAGGGAACACTGAAGCTTTCTTT
CSAGTGNTEAFF
>TRBJ1-1|TRBV6-5|NA|many
TGTGCCAGCAGTGGAGACCCATACGTGAACACTGAAGCTTTCTTT
CASSGDPYVNTEAFF
>TRBJ2-2|TRBV12-3/TRBV12-4|NA|few
TGTGCCAGCACCCCAGGGTCGGTCTACCAGGCCACCGGGGAGCTGTTTTTT
CASTPGSVYQATGELFF
>TRBJ2-7|TRBV5-1|TRBD1|NA
TGCGCCAGCAGCTTTTTGGGACAGGTCTACGAGCAGTGCTTC
CASSFLGQVYEQCF
>TRBJ1-2|TRBV10-2|NA|NA
TGCGCCAGCAGTGGACTCCGCAACTATGGCTACACCTTC
CASSGLRNYGYTF
>TRBJ2-7|TRBV12-3/TRBV12-4|TRBD2|many
TGTGCCAGCGGCGGGACTAGCGTCTACGAGCAGTACTTC
CASGGTSVYEQYF
>TRBJ2-7|TRBV6-2/TRBV6-3|TRBD1|many
TGTGCCAGCAGTTACTCGAACGCCAGGGGGAACGCGTACGAGCAGTACTTC
CASSYSNARGNAYEQYF
>TRBJ2-2|TRBV28|NA|NA
TGTGCGACCATGAAAAACACCGGAGCTGTTTTT
CATMKNTGAVF
>TRBJ1-2|TRBV11-2|NA|NA
TGTGCCAGCAGGTTAGCTGGGGTCTATGACTACACCTTC
CASRLAGVYDYTF
>TRBJ1-3|TRBV12-3/TRBV12-4|NA|many
TGTGCCAGCAGTTTTCGGGGCTCTGGAAACACCATATATTTT
CASSFRGSGNTIYF
>TRBJ2-5|TRBV6-6|NA|NA
TGTGCCAGCATGGTGCGAGAGACCCAATACTTC
CASMVRETQYF
>TRBJ2-7|TRBV25-1|TRBD2|few
TGTGCCAGCAGCCGGACTAGCGGTGTAACCTACGAGCAGTACTTC
CASSRTSGVTYEQYF
>TRBJ1-4|TRBV5-4|TRBD1|many
TGTGCCAGCAGCTTGTCGGGGACAGGGCTTGAAAAACTGTTTTTT
CASSLSGTGLEKLFF
>TRBJ2-1|TRBV2|NA|NA
TGTGCCAGCCCCGGGGGGCTGGGGTACAATGAGCAGTTCTTC
CASPGGLGYNEQFF